These 17 T cell receptor beta chains came from one sample sequenced in a study of cytomegalovirus exposure and HLA in healthy donors. The PCR was carried out with 60 Vbeta primers and 13 Jbeta primers. TCRdb keeps only in-frame clones here, not all; method: immunoSEQ multiplex PCR. The table records approximately 120,000 clones, around three quarters of them present only once. Sequenced material: PBMCs. These receptors were collected from a female donor in good health and CMV-seronegative.

The chain employs TRBV4-1 and TRBJ2-3, with TRBD1 identical over 9 bases. V was clipped by 4 bases and J by 5 bases; unmatched bases: 19. CDR3 length equals 19 residues. CDR1 is MGHRA and CDR2 is YSYEKL in the germline V gene. The CDR3 DNA is TGCGCCAGCAGCCCCAAGATGGGGATGAGGGACAGGGTGGTAGATACGCAGTATTTT. Its translation is CASSPKMGMRDRVVDTQYF.

Here the CDR3 reads CASSFIAGRPPGELFF. The CDR3 bases are TGTGCCAGCAGCTTCATAGCGGGACGACCCCCCGGGGAGCTGTTTTTT. The chain couples TRBV11-2 to TRBJ2-2; 8 bases are a match to TRBD2. Per germline, CDR1 SGHAT and CDR2 FQNNGV. This CDR3 spans 16 amino acids. Losses at the gene ends were 3 bases for V and 6 bases for J; bases not matched to a gene: 9.

The CDR3: CASRSSGGASYEQYF. The CDR3 DNA reads as TGTGCCAGCAGAAGTAGCGGGGGGGCCTCTTACGAGCAGTACTTC. The chain has TRBV7-9 and TRBJ2-7; the match to TRBD2 covers 11 bases. J gave up 4 bases and V 6 bases, and 8 bases lay outside the gene matches. The CDR3 covers 15 residues. Germline values: CDR1 SEHNR, CDR2 FQNEAQ (reference sequence).

The gene calls are TRBV6-1 and TRBJ2-3, with TRBD1 as a possible D gene (5 bases). This CDR3 is 14 amino acids long. Germline-derived CDR1 and CDR2 are MNHNS and SASEGT. V lost 3 bases and J lost 3, with 10 bases in between. Here the CDR3 reads CASSDRQTTDTQYF. The CDR3 DNA follows: TGTGCCAGCAGTGATCGACAGACAACAGATACGCAGTATTTT.

The V and J genes are TRBV2 and TRBJ2-7; maybe TRBD1 (5 bases). Germline assignment: CDR1 SNHLY and CDR2 FYNNEI. The CDR3 runs 16 residues. V shed 6 bases and J shed 2 bases, with 20 bases lying between them. CDR3 nucleotide sequence: TGTGCCAGCAGCGAACAAGGGGCAGGCCTTCCCTACGAGCAGTACTTC. It translates to CASSEQGAGLPYEQYF.

The chain carries TRBV9 and TRBJ2-2, with 9 bases fitting TRBD2. CDR3 length: 17 amino acids. Trimming at V came to 2 bases and at J to 4 bases, leaving 9 bases not matched to a gene. Per the germline V gene, CDR1 is SGDLS and CDR2 is YYNGEE. CDR3 residues: CASSVRSLSGSTGELFF. The CDR3, as DNA: TGTGCCAGCAGCGTCAGATCACTTAGCGGGAGCACCGGGGAGCTGTTTTTT.

The chain has TRBV6-5 and TRBJ1-5, with 8 bases lining up with TRBD1. V shed 6 bases, J shed 4 bases, and the junction held 5 bases outside the gene matches. This CDR3 comprises 14 residues. The germline V gene encodes CDR1 MNHEY and CDR2 SVGAGI. The DNA for the CDR3 is TGTGCCAGCAGAACAGGGGGTTGGAATCAGCCCCAGCATTTT. Its translation: CASRTGGWNQPQHF.

Remarks on this clone: The identical CDR3 is also encoded by other nucleotide sequences in the sample. The J gene is TRBJ1-2, the V gene TRBV18; TRBD1 aligns across 9 bases. The germline V gene has CDR1 KGHSH and CDR2 LQKENI. V shed 3 bases and J 4 bases; nucleotides not matched to a gene: 6. The CDR3 runs 15 residues. CDR3 protein: CASSPTQGAGYGYTF. CDR3 sequence (DNA): TGTGCCAGCTCACCTACACAGGGGGCAGGCTATGGCTACACCTTC.

The J gene is TRBJ1-1, the V gene TRBV4-3; D is undetermined. Deletions cut 0 bases from V and 4 bases from J, with 15 bases between. The germline CDR1 and CDR2 sequences are LGHNA and YSLEER. There are 16 residues in the CDR3. Here the CDR3 DNA reads TGCGCCAGCAGCCAAGATGGACTCCCAACCGGCACTGAAGCTTTCTTT. This encodes CASSQDGLPTGTEAFF.

The chain combines TRBV11-2 with TRBJ2-2, with 9 bases lining up with TRBD2. Germline values: CDR1 SGHAT, CDR2 FQNNGV. Trimming removed 4 bases from V and 5 bases from J; junction bases left unmatched: 5. This CDR3 region has 15 residues. CDR3 sequence: CASSSSGGKTGELFF. The CDR3 coding sequence is TGTGCCAGCAGCTCAAGCGGGGGGAAGACCGGGGAGCTGTTTTTT. Supplemented by reference TRBV11-2 and TRBJ2-2, the full variable domain reads EAGVAQSPRYKIIEKRQSVAFWCNPISGHATLYWYQQILGQGPKLLIQFQNNGVVDDSQLPKDRFSAERLKGVDSTLKIQPAKLEDSAVYLCASSSSGGKTGELFFGEGSRLTVL.

The V and J genes are TRBV5-1 and TRBJ2-1, with D tentatively TRBD2 (7 bases). V lost 2 bases to trimming and J lost 1 base, with 13 bases between them. The CDR3 has 16 residues. The germline V gene encodes CDR1 SGHRS and CDR2 YFSETQ. The CDR3 sequence is CASSFGGAQSYNEQFF. The CDR3 coding sequence is TGCGCCAGCAGCTTTGGGGGGGCCCAATCCTACAATGAGCAGTTCTTC.

V and J are TRBV4-1 and TRBJ2-5; 13 bases agree with TRBD2. Judging by the DNA end, TRBJ2-7 fits better; the J call may be wrong. Looked up from germline, CDR1 is MGHRA and CDR2 is YSYEKL. The CDR3 runs to 18 residues. Here the CDR3 reads CASSQGGLAGRAAYEQYF. CDR3 bases: TGCGCCAGCAGCCAGGGGGGACTAGCGGGGAGGGCGGCCTACGAGCAGTACTTC.

This clone was picked up one time. The chain employs TRBV7-9 and TRBJ2-5, with D unresolved. V lost 4 bases, J lost 5 bases, and 11 bases lay in between. Germline lookup yields CDR1 SEHNR and CDR2 FQNEAQ (reference sequence). This CDR3 has 13 amino acids. CDR3 in DNA: TGTGCCAGCAGCTCCTCGGGTCGTGAGACCCAGTACTTC. Protein product: CASSSSGRETQYF.

The rearrangement uses TRBV5-1 and TRBJ1-2, with D unclear. V lost 3 bases, J lost 6 bases, and 15 bases lay in between. The germline V gene has CDR1 SGHRS and CDR2 YFSETQ. This CDR3 spans 14 amino acids. CDR3 sequence reads: CASSSQGGINGYTF. Written as DNA, the CDR3 is TGCGCCAGCAGCTCCCAAGGAGGTATTAATGGCTACACCTTC.

The gene calls are TRBV14 and TRBJ2-3, with TRBD2 as a possible D gene (5 bases). The CDR3 is 15 amino acids. Trimming pared 2 bases from V and 5 bases from J, leaving 14 bases between. CDR1 SGHDN and CDR2 FVKESK come from the germline V gene. In DNA, the CDR3 is TGTGCCAGCAGCCAAAGGCGGCCACTAGGAGATACGCAGTATTTT. The encoded protein is CASSQRRPLGDTQYF.

The chain recombines TRBV19 with TRBJ1-2, with TRBD1 matching over 11 bases. V dropped 4 bases and J dropped 7; count of bases not matched to a gene: 8. Germline-derived CDR1 and CDR2 are LNHDA and SQIVND (reference sequence). CDR3 length equals 15 residues. The CDR3 is CASSTGQGANPGYTF. CDR3 DNA sequence: TGTGCCAGTAGTACTGGACAGGGGGCAAATCCTGGCTACACCTTC.

The CDR3 here is CASSPRTGSSSPLHF. For the CDR3, the DNA is TGTGCCAGCAGCCCCCGGACAGGGTCCAGTTCACCCCTCCACTTT. The chain joins TRBV9 to TRBJ1-6, with 8 bases that match TRBD1. Germline V lookup: CDR1 SGDLS, CDR2 YYNGEE. The CDR3 has 15 amino acids. Unmatched junction bases numbered 9, after V lost 4 bases and J lost 9 bases.